This record covers a single T cell receptor beta chain. Its antigen specificity is not known. The sample holds no much larger clone one base away, and base qualities are not on file. V loses 4 bases at its end and J loses 7 bases; junction bases beyond the gene matches: 8. Reading the germline V gene gives CDR1 SGHTA and CDR2 FQGNSA. The CDR3, cysteine through phenylalanine, is 16 amino acids long. This entry keeps only the CDR3 DNA: 48 bases, framed from base 1. TCRbeta CDR3 regions were amplified from genomic DNA by means of the immunoSEQ Assay, a bias-controlled multiplex PCR. Turning to the authors' computational methods: Within the assay, amplification of reference gene primers was used to estimate how many nucleated cells each sample contained. To quantify the absolute abundance of each unique TCRbeta CDR3 rearrangement, sequence reads were collapsed and filtered. Productive Simpson clonality was computed per sample as the square root of Simpson's diversity index over productive rearrangements. The immuneACCESS repertoire file appears here via TCRdb, limited to in-frame rearrangements. These files lack a portion of the clones; in checked studies, under half of the deficit traces to unresolved V genes, and the cause of the others is not known. Clone size and V and J calls were adopted from that table, with D and trimming inferred from the DNA. Here the sample has about 120,000 clones; 82% occur a single time. The ten largest clones capture 4% to 5% of the sample.

Whole blood was collected in K2EDTA tubes by collaborating institutions according to the institutions' own protocols. For TCRbeta analysis, collaborator samples were shipped as frozen whole blood, as isolated PBMCs, or as DNA extracted from either sample type. The sample comes from a study of blood T cell repertoires in COVID-19 (dated by TCRdb to 2019 to 2021). Study-level background: Collaborator samples came from the United States, Italy and Spain and covered acute and convalescent phases of COVID-19. Samples were obtained from the ongoing ImmuneRACE study (first 160 participants) and from 950 to 1,500 subjects provided by 6 global collaborators. Subjects who had been exposed to COVID-19, were actively infected with it, or had recovered from it provided the deeply sampled blood TCRbeta repertoires that made up the dataset. The prospective study material was composed of cDNA or gDNA derived from T cells, B-cell-depleted T cells, or PBMCs. Where available, HLA class I and class II types were taken from metadata supplied by the sample provider and were not determined by assay-based typing. A freely available public database, intended as a resource for researchers studying the immune response to SARS-CoV-2, is where the repertoires were released. Nearly every sample came with metadata listing a de-identified subject ID, COVID-19 status, age in years and sex. Results and caveats for the whole study, not just this receptor: The amount of clinical and demographic metadata varied by source and participant and was provided uncurated.

Sample: peripheral blood. The rearrangement combines TRBV7-2 with TRBJ1-6; 9 central bases correspond to TRBD1. This TCR came from an older woman with acute or convalescent COVID-19. This receptor carries the CDR3 CASSSQPGQGNSPLHF. The DNA is TGTGCCAGCAGCTCGCAGCCGGGACAGGGAAATTCACCCCTCCACTTT.